The rows below give T cell receptor beta chains drawn from one sample of a study of naive and memory T cell subsets. TCRdb processed the 5' RACE reads anew with MiXCR; each CDR3 protein has one entry. The data hold tens of thousands of distinct CDR3 sequences, with about 4% observed a single time. Source of these receptors: a male donor in good health. The CDR3 runs from the conserved cysteine through the conserved F or W. The D gene is left open where the match is weak. Not every row has a clone size; where given, it reads once, few, many or a size class.

>TRBV4-1|TRBJ2-5|many|NA|13
CASSRAEQETQYF
TGCGCCAGCAGCCGAGCGGAACAAGAGACCCAGTACTTC
>TRBV29-1|TRBJ2-7|many|NA|11
CSAFDVYEQYF
TGCAGCGCCTTTGACGTCTACGAGCAGTACTTC
>TRBV9|TRBJ2-2|many|NA|16
CASSVVRGRDTGELFF
TGTGCCAGCAGCGTAGTCAGGGGCCGAGACACCGGGGAGCTGTTTTTT
>TRBV29-1|TRBJ2-1|many|TRBD1|12
CSGGQGGPEQFF
TGCAGCGGGGGACAGGGGGGCCCTGAGCAGTTCTTC
>TRBV27|TRBJ1-1|many|NA|18
CASSFTPLLVQMNTEAFF
TGTGCCAGCAGTTTTACCCCACTTTTAGTGCAGATGAACACTGAAGCTTTCTTT
>TRBV6-5|TRBJ1-2|many|NA|12
CASRLQGFGYTF
TGTGCCAGCAGGCTCCAGGGATTTGGCTACACCTTC
>TRBV18|TRBJ2-7|many|TRBD1|14
CASSPGQGAYEQYF
TGTGCCAGCTCACCGGGTCAGGGGGCGTACGAGCAGTACTTC
>TRBV29-1|TRBJ2-5|many|NA|11
CSVEPRETQYF
TGCAGCGTTGAACCGAGAGAGACCCAGTACTTC
>TRBV5-1|TRBJ2-2|many|NA|14
CASSPSGNTGELFF
TGCGCCAGCAGCCCCTCCGGGAACACCGGGGAGCTGTTTTTT
>TRBV6-5|TRBJ2-1|few|NA|12
CASGPGLNEQFF
TGTGCCAGCGGGCCGGGTCTCAATGAGCAGTTCTTC
>TRBV11-2|TRBJ2-5|many|NA|14
CASSLGAGKETQYF
TGTGCCAGCAGCTTAGGGGCGGGGAAAGAGACCCAGTACTTC
>TRBV20-1|TRBJ2-7|many|NA|12
CSAGQLEWKQYF
TGCAGTGCCGGACAGCTCGAGTGGAAGCAGTACTTC
>TRBV9|TRBJ1-2|few|TRBD1|13
CASRTGGLDGDTF
TGTGCCAGCAGAACAGGGGGACTGGATGGCGACACCTTC
>TRBV20-1|TRBJ2-1|many|NA|14
CSAHHGPRYNEQFF
TGCAGTGCTCACCATGGACCTCGCTACAATGAGCAGTTCTTC
>TRBV5-1|TRBJ1-1|NA|NA|13
CASSLGESTEAFF
TGCGCCAGCAGCTTGGGCGAAAGCACTGAAGCTTTCTTT
>TRBV13|TRBJ2-3|many|NA|13
CASSLSSTDTQYF
TGTGCCAGCAGCCTCTCTAGCACAGATACGCAGTATTTT
>TRBV7-8|TRBJ2-5|many|NA|15
CASNFGAGVQETQYF
TGTGCCAGCAACTTTGGGGCAGGAGTACAAGAGACCCAGTACTTC
>TRBV7-9|TRBJ2-1|many|TRBD2|16
CASSGRTWREANEQFF
TGTGCCAGCAGCGGACGGACGTGGCGGGAGGCCAATGAGCAGTTCTTC
>TRBV19|TRBJ2-6|many|NA|15
CASSISQQTVNVLTF
TGTGCCAGTAGTATTAGTCAGCAGACAGTCAACGTCCTGACTTTC
>TRBV7-9|TRBJ2-6|many|TRBD1|18
CASSLAGTGGAGANVLTF
TGTGCCAGCAGCTTAGCGGGGACAGGGGGCGCAGGGGCCAACGTCCTGACTTTC
>TRBV6-4|TRBJ2-1|medium-sized|TRBD2|15
CASSDTSGGHNEQFF
TGTGCCAGCAGTGATACTAGCGGGGGGCACAATGAGCAGTTCTTC
>TRBV5-4|TRBJ2-1|many|TRBD2|16
CASSFLSGSSYNEQFF
TGTGCCAGCAGCTTCCTGAGCGGGAGTTCCTACAATGAGCAGTTCTTC
>TRBV13|TRBJ2-4|many|NA|16
CASSLVSELAKNIQYF
TGTGCCAGCAGCTTAGTGTCCGAGCTGGCCAAAAACATTCAGTACTTC
>TRBV27|TRBJ2-2|few|NA|14
CASSSPDSSGELFF
TGTGCCAGCAGTTCGCCTGACTCTAGCGGGGAGCTGTTTTTT
>TRBV5-4|TRBJ2-5|many|TRBD1|13
CATRTGVQETQYF
TGTGCCACCAGGACAGGGGTTCAAGAGACCCAGTACTTC
>TRBV5-1|TRBJ2-6|many|NA|16
CASSLSTRGLSNVLTF
TGCGCCAGCAGCTTGTCTACGCGCGGCTTGTCCAACGTCCTGACTTTC
>TRBV19|TRBJ2-7|medium-sized|NA|13
CASSSGGGFEQYF
TGTGCCAGTAGTTCCGGGGGAGGTTTCGAGCAGTACTTC